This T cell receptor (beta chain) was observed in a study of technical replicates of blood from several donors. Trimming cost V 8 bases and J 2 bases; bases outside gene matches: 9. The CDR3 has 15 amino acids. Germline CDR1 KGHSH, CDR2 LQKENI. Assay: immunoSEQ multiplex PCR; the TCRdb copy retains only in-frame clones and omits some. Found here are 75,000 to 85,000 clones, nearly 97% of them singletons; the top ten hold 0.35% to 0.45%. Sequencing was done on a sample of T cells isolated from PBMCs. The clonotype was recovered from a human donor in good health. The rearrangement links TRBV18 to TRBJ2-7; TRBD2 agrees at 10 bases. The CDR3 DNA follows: TGTGCCAGCACTTCTAGCGGGAGTGGGGCCTACGAGCAGTACTTC. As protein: CASTSSGSGAYEQYF.